Listed below are T cell receptor beta chains from one sample, sequenced in a study of blood T cells in healthy people across ages. TCRdb itself ran the 5' RACE reads through MiXCR, one entry per CDR3 protein. The sample lists 800,000 or so distinct CDR3 sequences, approximately 25% occurring once. These same records also appear under a second study, on T cells of mothers and their children.

Sample: blood. The receptors were gathered from a boy aged 5-17 years in good health. The conserved cysteine and the conserved F or W are not part of the CDR3 here. The order of the fields is V gene, clone size, CDR3 length, CDR3 protein. Not every row has a clone size; where given, it reads once, few, many or a size class.

TRBV4-1 - 11 ASSQPSDGELF
TRBV13 - 13 ASSLAGGPQNIQY
TRBV29-1 few 13 GVFRGPRGADTQY
TRBV11-2 once 10 ASSLSDRVAF
TRBV9 few 13 ASSPTIRGSEKLF
TRBV29-1 many 10 STSGGEETQY
TRBV20-1 - 11 SARQGGNEKLF
TRBV6-2/TRBV6-3 few 16 ASSSYLRTSGTGDEQF
TRBV15 few 15 ATSRDKVREPTGELF
TRBV7-2 few 12 ASSFQPSPDTQY
TRBV6-1 few 13 ASSQDRGGTGELF
TRBV6-1 - 14 ASSAQDGGSYNEQF
TRBV7-2 - 12 ASSSSLGDYGYT
TRBV27 few 11 ASSLHDSYEQY
TRBV5-1 few 15 ASSEQGTGASATEAF
TRBV6-2/TRBV6-3 - 13 ASRSGQLIYNEQF